These 6 T cell receptor beta chains share one sample of origin, sequenced in a study of T cell responses to AZD1222 COVID-19 vaccine. Profiled with immunoSEQ multiplex PCR; TCRdb holds only in-frame clones, not every one. The sample lists roughly 150,000 clones, 90% to 95% seen once, with approximately 2.3% in the top ten. This specimen was peripheral blood, taken on day 0 of AZD1222 vaccination. These receptors were collected from an adult in good health.

This clone was seen a single time. The rearrangement joins TRBV19 to TRBJ2-6; 7 bases are shared with TRBD1. J gave up 1 base and V 6 bases, and 12 bases lay outside the gene matches. The CDR3 consists of 18 residues. Germline loops: CDR1 LNHDA, CDR2 SQIVND (reference sequence). CDR3 nucleotide sequence: TGTGCCAGTAGCACCAGACAGGGCGTAAAATCTGGGGCCAACGTCCTGACTTTC. Its translation: CASSTRQGVKSGANVLTF.

The rearrangement joins TRBV19 to TRBJ2-7; the D gene is possibly TRBD1 (6 bases). The germline V and J ends were trimmed by 6 bases and 2 bases, with 14 bases remaining between them. The CDR3 loop spans 14 amino acids. Germline V CDR1 and CDR2: LNHDA, SQIVND (reference sequence). CDR3 sequence: CASSPGDPPYEQYF. The CDR3 DNA sequence: TGTGCCAGTAGCCCAGGGGACCCCCCCTACGAGCAGTACTTC.

This chain joins TRBV14 and TRBJ1-5; 10 bases agree with TRBD1. Losses at the gene ends were 0 bases for V and 1 base for J; bases not matched to a gene: 9. Germline V gene sequence: CDR1 SGHDN, CDR2 FVKESK. The CDR3 has 19 residues. The CDR3 sequence: CASSQEEGTGALSNQPQHF. CDR3 nucleotides: TGTGCCAGCAGCCAAGAAGAAGGGACAGGGGCTTTGAGCAATCAGCCCCAGCATTTT.

The chain links TRBV5-1 to TRBJ2-1; D gene uncertain. Looked up from germline, CDR1 is SGHRS and CDR2 is YFSETQ. The CDR3 contains 15 residues. Trimming left V 2 bases short and J 1 base short, with 10 bases between. CDR3 DNA sequence: TGCGCCAGCAGCTTTGATCGAGTATCCTACAATGAGCAGTTCTTC. The encoded protein is CASSFDRVSYNEQFF. Based on the CDR3 plus reference TRBV5-1 and TRBJ2-1, the full variable domain is KAGVTQTPRYLIKTRGQQVTLSCSPISGHRSVSWYQQTPGQGLQFLFEYFSETQRNKGNFPGRFSGRQFSNSRSEMNVSTLELGDSALYLCASSFDRVSYNEQFFGPGTRLTVL.

The chain has TRBV18 and TRBJ2-1; 7 bases map to TRBD2. The CDR3 is 15 amino acids. Germline V gives CDR1 KGHSH, CDR2 LQKENI. Trimming cost V 3 bases and J 6 bases; bases outside gene matches: 8. The CDR3 DNA is TGTGCCAGCTCACCTCCCAGGACTAGTATCAATGAGCAGTTCTTC. It yields the protein CASSPPRTSINEQFF. Full variable domain (outside the CDR3, taken from reference TRBV18 and TRBJ2-1): NAGVMQNPRHLVRRRGQEARLRCSPMKGHSHVYWYRQLPEEGLKFMVYLQKENIIDESGMPKERFSAEFPKEGPSILRIQQVVRGDSAAYFCASSPPRTSINEQFFGPGTRLTVL.

The chain uses TRBV9 and TRBJ1-6; 7 nucleotides agree with TRBD1. The V gene's germline CDR1 is SGDLS and CDR2 YYNGEE. The V segment lost 2 bases and the J segment 0 bases; nucleotides outside the gene matches: 2. The CDR3 is made up of 16 amino acids. The CDR3 DNA is TGTGCCAGCAGCGTGGGACAGCTCTCCTATAATTCACCCCTCCACTTT. This gives the protein CASSVGQLSYNSPLHF.